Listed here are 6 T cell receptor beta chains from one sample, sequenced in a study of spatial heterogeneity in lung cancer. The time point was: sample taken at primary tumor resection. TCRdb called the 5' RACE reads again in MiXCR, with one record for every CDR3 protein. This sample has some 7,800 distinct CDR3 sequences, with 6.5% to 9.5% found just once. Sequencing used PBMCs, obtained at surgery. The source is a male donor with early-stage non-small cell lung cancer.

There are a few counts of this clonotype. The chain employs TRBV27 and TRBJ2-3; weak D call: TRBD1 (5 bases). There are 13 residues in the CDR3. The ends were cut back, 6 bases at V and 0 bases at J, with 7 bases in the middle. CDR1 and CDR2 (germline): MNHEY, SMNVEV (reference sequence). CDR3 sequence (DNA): TGTGCCAGCAGAAGGGGAAGCACAGATACGCAGTATTTT. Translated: CASRRGSTDTQYF.

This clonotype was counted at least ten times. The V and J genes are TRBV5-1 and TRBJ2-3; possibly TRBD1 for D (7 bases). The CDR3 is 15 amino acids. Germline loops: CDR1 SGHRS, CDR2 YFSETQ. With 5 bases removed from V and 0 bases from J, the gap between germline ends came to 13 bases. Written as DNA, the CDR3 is TGCGCCAGCAGGCGGGACAGTACTAGCACAGATACGCAGTATTTT. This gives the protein CASRRDSTSTDTQYF.

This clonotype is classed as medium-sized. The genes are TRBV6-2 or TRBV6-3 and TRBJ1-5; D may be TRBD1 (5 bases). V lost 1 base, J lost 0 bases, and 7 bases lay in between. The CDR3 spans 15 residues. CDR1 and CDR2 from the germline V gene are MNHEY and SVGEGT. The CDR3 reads CASSYWGNSNQPQHF. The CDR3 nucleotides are TGTGCCAGCAGTTACTGGGGGAATAGCAATCAGCCCCAGCATTTT.

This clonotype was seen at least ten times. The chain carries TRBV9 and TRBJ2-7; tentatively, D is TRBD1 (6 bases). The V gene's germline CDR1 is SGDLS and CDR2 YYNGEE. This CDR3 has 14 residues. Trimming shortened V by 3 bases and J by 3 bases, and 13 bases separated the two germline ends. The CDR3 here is CASSATGHNYEQYF. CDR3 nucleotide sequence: TGTGCCAGCAGCGCCACGGGACACAACTACGAGCAGTACTTC.

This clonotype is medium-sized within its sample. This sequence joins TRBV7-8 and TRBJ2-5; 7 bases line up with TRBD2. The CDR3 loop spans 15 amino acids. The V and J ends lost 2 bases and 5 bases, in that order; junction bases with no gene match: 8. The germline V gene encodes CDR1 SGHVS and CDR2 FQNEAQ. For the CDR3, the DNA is TGTGCCAGCAGCTTATTGGGGGAGGGGAGGGAGACCCAGTACTTC. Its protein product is CASSLLGEGRETQYF.

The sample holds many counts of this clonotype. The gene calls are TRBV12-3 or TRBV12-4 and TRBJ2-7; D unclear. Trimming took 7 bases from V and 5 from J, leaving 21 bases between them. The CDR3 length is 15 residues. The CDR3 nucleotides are TGTGCCAGCACCTTATTCTCCATGGGTACCCACGAGCAGTACTTC. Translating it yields CASTLFSMGTHEQYF.